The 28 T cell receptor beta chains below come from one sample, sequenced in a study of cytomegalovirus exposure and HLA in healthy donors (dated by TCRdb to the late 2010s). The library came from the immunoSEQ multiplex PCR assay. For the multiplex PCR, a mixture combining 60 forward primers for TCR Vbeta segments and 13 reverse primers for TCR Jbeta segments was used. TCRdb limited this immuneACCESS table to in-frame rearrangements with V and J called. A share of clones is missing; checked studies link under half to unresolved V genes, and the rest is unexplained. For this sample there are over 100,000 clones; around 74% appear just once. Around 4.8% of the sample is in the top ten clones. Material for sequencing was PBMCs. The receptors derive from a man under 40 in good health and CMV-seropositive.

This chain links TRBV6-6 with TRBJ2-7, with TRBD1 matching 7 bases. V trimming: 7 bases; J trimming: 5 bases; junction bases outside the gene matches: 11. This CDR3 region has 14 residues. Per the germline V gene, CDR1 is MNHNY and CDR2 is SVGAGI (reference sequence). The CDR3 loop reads CASTLRDSSHEQYF. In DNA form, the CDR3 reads TGTGCCAGCACCTTGAGGGACAGTTCCCACGAGCAGTACTTC.

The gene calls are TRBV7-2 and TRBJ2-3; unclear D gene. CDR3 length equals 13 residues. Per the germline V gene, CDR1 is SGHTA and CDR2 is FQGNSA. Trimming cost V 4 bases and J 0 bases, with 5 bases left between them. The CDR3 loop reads CASSWRSTDTQYF. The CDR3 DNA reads TGTGCCAGCAGCTGGCGGAGCACAGATACGCAGTATTTT.

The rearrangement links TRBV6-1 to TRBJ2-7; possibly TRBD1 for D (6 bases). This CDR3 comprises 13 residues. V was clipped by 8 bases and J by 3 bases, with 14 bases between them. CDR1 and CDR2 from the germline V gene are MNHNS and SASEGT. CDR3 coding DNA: TGTGCCAGCGGTCGTGGACAGATCTACGAGCAGTACTTC. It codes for CASGRGQIYEQYF.

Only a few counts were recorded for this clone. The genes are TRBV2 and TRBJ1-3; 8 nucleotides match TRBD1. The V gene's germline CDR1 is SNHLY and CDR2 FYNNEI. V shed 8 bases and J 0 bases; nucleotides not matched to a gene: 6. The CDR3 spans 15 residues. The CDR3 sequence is CASGSGTGSGNTIYF. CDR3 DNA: TGTGCCAGCGGATCCGGGACAGGCTCTGGAAACACCATATATTTT.

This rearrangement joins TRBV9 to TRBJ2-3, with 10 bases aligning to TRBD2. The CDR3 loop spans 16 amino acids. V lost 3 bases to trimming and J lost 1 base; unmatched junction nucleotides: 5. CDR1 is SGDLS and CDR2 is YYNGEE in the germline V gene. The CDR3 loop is CASSAPLAGGTDTQYF. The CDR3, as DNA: TGTGCCAGCAGCGCACCCCTAGCGGGGGGCACAGATACGCAGTATTTT.

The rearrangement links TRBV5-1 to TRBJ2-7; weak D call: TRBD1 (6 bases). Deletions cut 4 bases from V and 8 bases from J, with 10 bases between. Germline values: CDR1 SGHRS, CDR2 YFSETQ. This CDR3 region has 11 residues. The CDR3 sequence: CASSEDRQQYF. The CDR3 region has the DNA TGCGCCAGCAGCGAAGACAGGCAGCAGTACTTC.

The CDR3 protein is CATARGYTF. The CDR3 DNA follows: TGTGCCACCGCTAGGGGCTACACCTTC. The V and J genes are TRBV6-1 and TRBJ1-2; D unclear. The CDR3 covers 9 residues. Germline assignment: CDR1 MNHNS and CDR2 SASEGT. V lost 10 bases to trimming and J lost 8 bases, with 8 bases between them.

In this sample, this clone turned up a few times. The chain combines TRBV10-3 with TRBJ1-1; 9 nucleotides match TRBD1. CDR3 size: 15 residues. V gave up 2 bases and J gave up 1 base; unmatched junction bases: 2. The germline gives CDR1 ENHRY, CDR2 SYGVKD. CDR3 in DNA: TGTGCCATCAGTGAGCCGGGACAGGGGAACACTGAAGCTTTCTTT. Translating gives CAISEPGQGNTEAFF.

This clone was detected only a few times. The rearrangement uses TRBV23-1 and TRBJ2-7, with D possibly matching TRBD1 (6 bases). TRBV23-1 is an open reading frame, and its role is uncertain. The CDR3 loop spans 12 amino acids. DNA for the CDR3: TGCTCCCCCGGACAGTTGGCCTACGAGCAGTACTTC. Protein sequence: CSPGQLAYEQYF.

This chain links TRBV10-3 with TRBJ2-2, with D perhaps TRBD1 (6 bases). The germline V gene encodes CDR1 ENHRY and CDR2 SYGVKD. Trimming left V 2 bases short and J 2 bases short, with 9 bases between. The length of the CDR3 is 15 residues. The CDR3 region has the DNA TGTGCCATCAGTGAGCAGGGGCGTAACACCGGGGAGCTGTTTTTT. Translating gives CAISEQGRNTGELFF.

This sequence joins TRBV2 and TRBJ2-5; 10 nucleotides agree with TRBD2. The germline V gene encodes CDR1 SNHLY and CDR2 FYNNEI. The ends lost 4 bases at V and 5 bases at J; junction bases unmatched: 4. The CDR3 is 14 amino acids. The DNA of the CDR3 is TGTGCCAGCAGTGCCGGACTAGCGGTGGAGACCCAGTACTTC. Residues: CASSAGLAVETQYF.

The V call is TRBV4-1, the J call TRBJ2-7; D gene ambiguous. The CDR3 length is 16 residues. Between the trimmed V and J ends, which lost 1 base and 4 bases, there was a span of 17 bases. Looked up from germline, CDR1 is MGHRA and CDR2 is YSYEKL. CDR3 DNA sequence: TGCGCCAGCAGCCAAGGGGTGGAATGGTCGGAGTACGAGCAGTACTTC. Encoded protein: CASSQGVEWSEYEQYF.

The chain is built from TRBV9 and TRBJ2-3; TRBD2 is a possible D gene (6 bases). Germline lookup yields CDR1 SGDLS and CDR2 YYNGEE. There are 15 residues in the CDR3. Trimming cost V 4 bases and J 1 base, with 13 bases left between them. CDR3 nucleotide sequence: TGTGCCAGCAGCCCCTGGAGGGGAGGCACAGATACGCAGTATTTT. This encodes CASSPWRGGTDTQYF.

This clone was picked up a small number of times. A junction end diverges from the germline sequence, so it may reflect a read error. Written as DNA, the CDR3 is TGTGCCAGCAAGGCAGGGCGCGAAAAACTGCTTTTT. Protein: CASKAGREKLLF. The rearrangement joins TRBV28 to TRBJ1-4; possibly TRBD1 for D (5 bases). The CDR3 has 12 amino acids. Germline lookup yields CDR1 MDHEN and CDR2 SYDVKM.

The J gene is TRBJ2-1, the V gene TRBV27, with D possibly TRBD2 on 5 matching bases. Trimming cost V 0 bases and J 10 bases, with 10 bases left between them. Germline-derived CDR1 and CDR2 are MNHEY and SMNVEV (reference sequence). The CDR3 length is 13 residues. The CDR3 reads CASSLSRGGEQFF. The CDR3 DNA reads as TGTGCCAGCAGTTTATCGAGAGGCGGGGAGCAGTTCTTC.

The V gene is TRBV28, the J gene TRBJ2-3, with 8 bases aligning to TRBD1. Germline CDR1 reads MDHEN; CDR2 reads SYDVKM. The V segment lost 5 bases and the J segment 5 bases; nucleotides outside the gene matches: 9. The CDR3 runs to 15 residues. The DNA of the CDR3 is TGTGCCAGCAGTACCAGGGGGCGAGGGAGAGATACGCAGTATTTT. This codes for CASSTRGRGRDTQYF.

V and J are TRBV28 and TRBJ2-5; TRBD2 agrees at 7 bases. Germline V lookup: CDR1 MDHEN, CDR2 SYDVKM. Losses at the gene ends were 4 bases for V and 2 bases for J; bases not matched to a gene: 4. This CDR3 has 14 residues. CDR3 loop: CASSSRRGQETQYF. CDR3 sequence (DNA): TGTGCCAGCAGTTCCCGGCGGGGGCAAGAGACCCAGTACTTC.

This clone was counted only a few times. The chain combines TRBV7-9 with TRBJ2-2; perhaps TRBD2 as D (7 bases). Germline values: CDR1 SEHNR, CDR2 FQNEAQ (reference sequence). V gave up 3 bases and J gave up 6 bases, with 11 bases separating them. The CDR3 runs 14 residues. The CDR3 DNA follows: TGTGCCAGCAGCTTGGGGGGGCTCGCCGGGGAGCTGTTTTTT. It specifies CASSLGGLAGELFF.

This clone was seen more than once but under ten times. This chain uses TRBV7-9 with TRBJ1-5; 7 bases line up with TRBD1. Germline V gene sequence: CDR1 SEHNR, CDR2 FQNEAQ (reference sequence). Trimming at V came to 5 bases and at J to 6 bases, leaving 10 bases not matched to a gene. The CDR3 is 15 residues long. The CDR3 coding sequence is TGTGCCAGCAGCCAAGATCCGACAGGGCGTCAGCCCCAGCATTTT. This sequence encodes CASSQDPTGRQPQHF.

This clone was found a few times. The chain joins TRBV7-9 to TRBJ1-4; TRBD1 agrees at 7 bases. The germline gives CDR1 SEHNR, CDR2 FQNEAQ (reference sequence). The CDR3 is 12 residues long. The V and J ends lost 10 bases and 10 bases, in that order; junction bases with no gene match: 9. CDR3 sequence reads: CATDTGAGKLFF. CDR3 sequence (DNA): TGTGCCACTGATACAGGGGCGGGAAAACTGTTTTTT. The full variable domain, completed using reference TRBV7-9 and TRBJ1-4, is DTGVSQNPRHKITKRGQNVTFRCDPISEHNRLYWYRQTLGQGPEFLTYFQNEAQLEKSRLLSDRFSAERPKGSFSTLEIQRTEQGDSAMYLCATDTGAGKLFFGSGTQLSVL.

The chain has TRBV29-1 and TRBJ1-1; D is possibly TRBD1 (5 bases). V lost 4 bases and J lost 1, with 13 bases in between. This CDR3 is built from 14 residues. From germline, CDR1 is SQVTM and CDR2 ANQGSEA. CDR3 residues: CSVGIGVKNTEAFF. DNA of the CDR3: TGCAGCGTTGGGATAGGGGTGAAGAACACTGAAGCTTTCTTT. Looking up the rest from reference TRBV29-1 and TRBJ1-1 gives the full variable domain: SAVISQKPSRDICQRGTSLTIQCQVDSQVTMMFWYRQQPGQSLTLIATANQGSEATYESGFVIDKFPISRPNLTFSTLTVSNMSPEDSSIYLCSVGIGVKNTEAFFGQGTRLTVV.

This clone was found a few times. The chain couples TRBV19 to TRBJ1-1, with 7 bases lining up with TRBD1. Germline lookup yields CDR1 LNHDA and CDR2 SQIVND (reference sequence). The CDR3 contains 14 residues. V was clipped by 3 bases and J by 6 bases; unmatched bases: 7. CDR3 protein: CASSITGALSEAFF. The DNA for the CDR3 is TGTGCCAGTAGTATCACAGGGGCACTGTCTGAAGCTTTCTTT.

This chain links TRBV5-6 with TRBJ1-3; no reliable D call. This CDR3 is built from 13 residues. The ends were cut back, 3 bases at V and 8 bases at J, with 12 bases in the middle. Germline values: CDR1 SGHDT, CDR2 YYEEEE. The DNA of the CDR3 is TGTGCCAGCAGCTCTCCAGACCGGGACACCATATATTTT. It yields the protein CASSSPDRDTIYF.

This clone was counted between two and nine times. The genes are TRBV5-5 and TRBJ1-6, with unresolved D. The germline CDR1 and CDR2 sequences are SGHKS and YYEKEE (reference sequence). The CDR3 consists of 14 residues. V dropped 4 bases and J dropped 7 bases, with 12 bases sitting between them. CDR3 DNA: TGTGCCAGCAGCGACCGGGTTCGAAATTCACCCCTCCACTTT. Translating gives CASSDRVRNSPLHF. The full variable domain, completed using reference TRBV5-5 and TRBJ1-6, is DAGVTQSPTHLIKTRGQQVTLRCSPISGHKSVSWYQQVLGQGPQFIFQYYEKEERGRGNFPDRFSARQFPNYSSELNVNALLLGDSALYLCASSDRVRNSPLHFGNGTRLTVT.

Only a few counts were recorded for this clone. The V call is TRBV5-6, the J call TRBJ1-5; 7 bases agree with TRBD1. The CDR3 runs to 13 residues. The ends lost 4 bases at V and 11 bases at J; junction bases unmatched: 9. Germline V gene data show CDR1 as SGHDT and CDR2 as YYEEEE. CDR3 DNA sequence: TGTGCCAGCAGCCGACAGGGAGTAGGTTCCCAGCATTTT. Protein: CASSRQGVGSQHF.

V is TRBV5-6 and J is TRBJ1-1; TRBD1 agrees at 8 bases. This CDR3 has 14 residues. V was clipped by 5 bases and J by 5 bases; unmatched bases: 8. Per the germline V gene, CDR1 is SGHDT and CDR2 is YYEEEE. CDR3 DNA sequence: TGTGCCAGCAGGGCGACAGGGGAAAGAACTGAAGCTTTCTTT. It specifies CASRATGERTEAFF.

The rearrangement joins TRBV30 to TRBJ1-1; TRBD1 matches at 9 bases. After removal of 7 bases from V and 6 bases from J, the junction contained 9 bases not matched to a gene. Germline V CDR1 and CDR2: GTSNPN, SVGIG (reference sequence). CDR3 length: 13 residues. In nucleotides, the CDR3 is TGTGCCTATTCCGGGACAGGGAAACCTGAAGCTTTCTTT. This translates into CAYSGTGKPEAFF.

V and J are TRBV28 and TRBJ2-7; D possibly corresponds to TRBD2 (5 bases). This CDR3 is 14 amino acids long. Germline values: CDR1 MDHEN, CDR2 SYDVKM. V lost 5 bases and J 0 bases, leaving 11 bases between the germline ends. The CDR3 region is CASSLGLRSYEQYF. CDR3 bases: TGTGCCAGCAGTCTCGGACTTCGCTCCTACGAGCAGTACTTC.